The clone carrying this T cell receptor (beta chain) was seen ten or more times. Its antigen is not identified. This sample stems from a study of neurological immune-mediated disorders. Study findings and constraints: Phylogenetic analysis grouped 18 of 34 multiple sclerosis patients' repertoires together, suggesting a possible repertoire signature. It was HTLV-1-associated myelopathy that showed the most TCR clonal expansion, while multiple sclerosis showed the least, falling below healthy controls.

The CDR3 loop spans 15 amino acids. Germline loops: CDR1 DFQATT, CDR2 SNEGSKA (reference sequence). V was clipped by 5 bases and J by 7 bases; unmatched bases: 16. cDNA was made by 5'RACE with 10-nucleotide random UMIs. In TCRdb, the 5' RACE reads were re-called with MiXCR into one record per CDR3 protein. The data show roughly 60,000 distinct CDR3 sequences, 2% to 2.5% seen once. The sequencing input was PBMCs. This receptor was taken from a man aged 50-59 years with multiple sclerosis. The chain recombines TRBV20-1 with TRBJ2-5; 7 bases are a match to TRBD2. CDR3 sequence (DNA): TGCAGTGCTGAAGATAGCGGGTCCCGACTAGGGACCCAGTACTTC. Translation: CSAEDSGSRLGTQYF.